The clone carrying this T cell receptor beta chain was counted between two and nine times. Its antigen is currently unknown. This CDR3 contains 12 residues. V shed 6 bases and J shed 6 bases, with 9 bases lying between them. CDR1 is SGHTA and CDR2 is FQGNSA in the germline V gene. The data were taken from a study of T cells after yellow fever vaccination. In the study overall: Fractions of low cell number were prepared using SMART-Seq v4 Ultra Low Input.

Findings and caveats of the study: Booster sampling recovered most clones from primary vaccination (under 97% CD4, approximately 90% CD8). The bulk population could contribute abundant contaminating clonotypes to FACS-sorted repertoires.

UMIs and a universal primer site were added when TCR cDNA was made by 5'RACE template switching. TCRdb reanalysed the 5' RACE reads using MiXCR and keeps one entry per CDR3 protein. The sample contains about 400,000 distinct CDR3 sequences, 6.2% of which appear only once. This receptor was identified in a man aged 25-40 years who received the YFV17D yellow fever vaccine. Sequenced here: PBMCs, sampled 5 days after the yellow fever booster vaccination. The J gene is TRBJ2-1, the V gene TRBV7-2; D call uncertain. CDR3 coding DNA: TGTGCCAGCAGGCCTACTGGCAATGAGCAGTTCTTC. Residues: CASRPTGNEQFF. Using reference TRBV7-2 and TRBJ2-1 for the parts outside the CDR3, the full variable domain is GAGVSQSPSNKVTEKGKDVELRCDPISGHTALYWYRQSLGQGLEFLIYFQGNSAPDKSGLPSDRFSAERTGGSVSTLTIQRTQQEDSAVYLCASRPTGNEQFFGPGTRLTVL.